This T cell receptor (beta chain) comes out of a study of blood T cell repertoires in COVID-19. Study information: Sites in the United States, Italy and Spain provided acute and convalescent COVID-19 samples.

Here immunoSEQ multiplex PCR was the method, and the copy in TCRdb shows in-frame clones only, minus some. The sample lists tens of thousands of clones, around nine tenths occurring once. The CDR3 is 14 residues long. Germline assignment: CDR1 KGHSH and CDR2 LQKENI. V was pared by 5 bases and J by 4 bases, with 9 bases between. The rearrangement joins TRBV18 to TRBJ1-6; D unresolved. Sequenced input: peripheral blood. The TCR sequence derives from a man in his fifties or sixties with acute or convalescent COVID-19. CDR3 sequence reads: CASSFPNYNSPLHF. The DNA for the CDR3 is TGTGCCAGCTCATTTCCTAATTATAATTCACCCCTCCACTTT.